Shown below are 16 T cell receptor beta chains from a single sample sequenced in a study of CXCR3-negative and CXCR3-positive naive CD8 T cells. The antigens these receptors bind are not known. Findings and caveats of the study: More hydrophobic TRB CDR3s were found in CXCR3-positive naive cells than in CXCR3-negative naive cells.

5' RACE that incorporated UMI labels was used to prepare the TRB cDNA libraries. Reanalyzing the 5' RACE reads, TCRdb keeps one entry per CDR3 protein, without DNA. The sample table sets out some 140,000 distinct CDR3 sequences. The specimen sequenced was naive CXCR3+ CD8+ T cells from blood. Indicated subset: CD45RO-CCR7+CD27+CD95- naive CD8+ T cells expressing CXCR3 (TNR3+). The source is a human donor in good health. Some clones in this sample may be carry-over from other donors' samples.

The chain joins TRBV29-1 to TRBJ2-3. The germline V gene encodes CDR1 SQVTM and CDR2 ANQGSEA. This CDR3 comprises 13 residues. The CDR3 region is CSVESLGTDTQYF.

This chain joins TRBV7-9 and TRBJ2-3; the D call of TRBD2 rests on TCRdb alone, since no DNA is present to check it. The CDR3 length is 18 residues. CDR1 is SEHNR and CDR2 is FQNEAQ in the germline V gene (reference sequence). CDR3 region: CASSFSPGLAFAQYTQYF.

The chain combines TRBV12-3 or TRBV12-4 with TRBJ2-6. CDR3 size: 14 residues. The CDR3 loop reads CASALPSGANVLTF.

CDR3 region: CASSLSGDRELFF. The chain carries TRBV11-2 and TRBJ2-2; lacking DNA, the TRBD1 call made by TCRdb goes unchecked. CDR1 is SGHAT, CDR2 FQNNGV, per germline. The CDR3 has 13 residues.

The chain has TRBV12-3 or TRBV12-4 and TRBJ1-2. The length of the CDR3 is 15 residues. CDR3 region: CASSLWLGAKYGYTF.

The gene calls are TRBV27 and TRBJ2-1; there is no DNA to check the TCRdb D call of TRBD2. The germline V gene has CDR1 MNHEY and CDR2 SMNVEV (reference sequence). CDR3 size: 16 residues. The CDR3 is CASSYSGLASYNEQFF.

The CDR3: CASSTGQEETQYF. The chain links TRBV7-9 to TRBJ2-5; TCRdb's assignment of TRBD1 cannot be checked, as there is no DNA. The CDR3 has 13 amino acids. The V gene's germline CDR1 is SEHNR and CDR2 FQNEAQ (reference sequence).

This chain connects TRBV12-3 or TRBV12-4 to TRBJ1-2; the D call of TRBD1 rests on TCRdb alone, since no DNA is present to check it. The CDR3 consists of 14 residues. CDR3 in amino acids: CASSPPDRAYGYTF.

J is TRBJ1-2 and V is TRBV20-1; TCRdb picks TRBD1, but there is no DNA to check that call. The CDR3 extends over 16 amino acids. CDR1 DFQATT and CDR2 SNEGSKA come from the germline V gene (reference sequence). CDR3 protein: CSARDAVDSDNYGYTF.

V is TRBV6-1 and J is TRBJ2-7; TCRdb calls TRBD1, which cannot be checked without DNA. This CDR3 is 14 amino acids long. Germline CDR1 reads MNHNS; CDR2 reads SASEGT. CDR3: CASSDGIVAYEQYF.

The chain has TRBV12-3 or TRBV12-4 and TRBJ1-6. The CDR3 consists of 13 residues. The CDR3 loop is CASRAPGDSPLHF.

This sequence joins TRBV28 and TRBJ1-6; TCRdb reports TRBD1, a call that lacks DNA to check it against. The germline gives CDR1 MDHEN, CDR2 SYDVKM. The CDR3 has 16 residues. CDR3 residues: CASSLRKPGQGGSLHF.

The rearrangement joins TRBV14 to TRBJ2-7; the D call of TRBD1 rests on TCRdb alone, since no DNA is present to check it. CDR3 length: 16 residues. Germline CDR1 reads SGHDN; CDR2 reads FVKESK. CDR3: CASSQDRGRGYYEQYF.

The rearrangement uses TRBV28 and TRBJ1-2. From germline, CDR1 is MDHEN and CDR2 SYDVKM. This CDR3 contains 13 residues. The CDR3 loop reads CASSLTVSYGYTF.

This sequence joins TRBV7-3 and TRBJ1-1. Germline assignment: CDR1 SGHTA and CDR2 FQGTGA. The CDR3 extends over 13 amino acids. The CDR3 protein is CASSLYRYTEAFF.

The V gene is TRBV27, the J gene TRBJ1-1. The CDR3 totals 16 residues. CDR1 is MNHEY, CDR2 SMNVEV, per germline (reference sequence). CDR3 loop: CASSLSWRALNTEAFF.